These 27 T cell receptor beta chains originate from one sample sequenced in a study of cytomegalovirus exposure and HLA in healthy donors. Primers included in the PCR were 60 Vbeta and 13 Jbeta primers. Assay used: immunoSEQ multiplex PCR; TCRdb lists only in-frame clones, some missing. This table has roughly 180,000 clones, roughly 80% appearing once. Sample: PBMCs. The origin of the receptors is a man between 18 and 35 years old in good health and CMV-seronegative.

The chain couples TRBV19 to TRBJ1-1, with 9 bases identical to TRBD1. The germline gives CDR1 LNHDA, CDR2 SQIVND (reference sequence). CDR3 size: 14 residues. The V gene end was trimmed by 1 base and the J gene end by 8 bases; junction bases not matched to a gene: 5. The DNA for the CDR3 is TGTGCCAGTAGTATAGCCCCGACAGGGGGGGAAGCTTTCTTT. Encoded protein: CASSIAPTGGEAFF.

This clone was seen once. The chain combines TRBV11-2 with TRBJ2-7, with D possibly being TRBD2 (5 bases). The CDR3 consists of 14 residues. V lost 1 base and J 5 bases, leaving 12 bases between the germline ends. Germline lookup yields CDR1 SGHAT and CDR2 FQNNGV. The CDR3 loop is CASSLGGVADEQYF. The DNA for the CDR3 is TGTGCCAGCAGCTTAGGGGGAGTGGCCGACGAGCAGTACTTC. Looking up the rest from reference TRBV11-2 and TRBJ2-7 gives the full variable domain: EAGVAQSPRYKIIEKRQSVAFWCNPISGHATLYWYQQILGQGPKLLIQFQNNGVVDDSQLPKDRFSAERLKGVDSTLKIQPAKLEDSAVYLCASSLGGVADEQYFGPGTRLTVT.

The gene calls are TRBV5-5 and TRBJ2-7, with a tentative D call TRBD2 (6 bases). The CDR3 length is 14 residues. Trimming cost V 4 bases and J 3 bases, with 14 bases left between them. Per germline, CDR1 SGHKS and CDR2 YYEKEE (reference sequence). The CDR3, as DNA: TGTGCCAGCAGCAGGTTCACGGGGGACTACGAGCAGTACTTC. Its protein product is CASSRFTGDYEQYF.

The CDR3 here is CASSSGETQYF. The DNA of the CDR3 is TGTGCCAGCAGCTCCGGAGAGACCCAGTACTTC. The chain carries TRBV11-3 and TRBJ2-5; no clear D. The CDR3 runs 11 residues. CDR1 and CDR2 (germline): SGHNT, YENEEA. V gave up 4 bases and J gave up 4 bases, with 4 bases separating them. The entire variable domain, with the rest obtained from reference TRBV11-3 and TRBJ2-5, is as follows: EAGVVQSPRYKIIEKKQPVAFWCNPISGHNTLYWYLQNLGQGPELLIRYENEEAVDDSQLPKDRFSAERLKGVDSTLKIQPAELGDSAVYLCASSSGETQYFGPGTRLLVL.

The rearrangement joins TRBV5-4 to TRBJ2-5; D is perhaps TRBD2 (6 bases). Trimming removed 3 bases at V and 4 bases at J, with 10 bases between. CDR3 length: 13 residues. The germline V gene has CDR1 SGHNT and CDR2 YYREEE (reference sequence). In DNA, the CDR3 is TGTGCCAGCAGCTCGCGACTAGTAGAGACCCAGTACTTC. Its protein product is CASSSRLVETQYF.

DNA of the CDR3: TGTGCCAGTAGTATAGATCGGACCGGACTGTTCCTTAGCAATCAGCCCCAGCATTTT. Its translation is CASSIDRTGLFLSNQPQHF. This rearrangement joins TRBV19 to TRBJ1-5; no clear D. CDR3 size: 19 residues. Germline V gives CDR1 LNHDA, CDR2 SQIVND (reference sequence). V lost 0 bases and J lost 0, with 18 bases in between.

The table lists this clone with a count of one. The rearrangement uses TRBV18 and TRBJ2-7; 9 positions agree with TRBD1. The CDR3 has 15 amino acids. Germline V gene data show CDR1 as KGHSH and CDR2 as LQKENI. The trim removed 5 bases at V and 2 bases at J, leaving 7 bases unmatched. Here the CDR3 DNA reads TGTGCCAGCTCATTCCGACAGGGGGGTACCTACGAGCAGTACTTC. This codes for CASSFRQGGTYEQYF.

The chain employs TRBV7-8 and TRBJ2-1, with D possibly being TRBD2 (5 bases). The germline V gene has CDR1 SGHVS and CDR2 FQNEAQ. The ends were cut back, 3 bases at V and 4 bases at J, with 10 bases in the middle. This CDR3 has 14 amino acids. The CDR3 protein is CASSLRVLYNEQFF. Written as DNA, the CDR3 is TGTGCCAGCAGCTTGAGGGTGCTATACAATGAGCAGTTCTTC.

The V and J genes are TRBV28 and TRBJ2-7, with a tentative D call TRBD1 (5 bases). V dropped 1 base and J dropped 2 bases, with 12 bases sitting between them. The CDR3 extends over 15 amino acids. Germline V gene sequence: CDR1 MDHEN, CDR2 SYDVKM. The CDR3 sequence: CASSLYQGVPYEQYF. CDR3 DNA: TGTGCCAGCAGTTTATACCAGGGTGTTCCCTACGAGCAGTACTTC.

The chain carries TRBV9 and TRBJ2-1; possible D gene TRBD1, 5 bases. Germline CDR1 SGDLS, CDR2 YYNGEE. The CDR3 is 15 residues long. The V end lost 6 bases, the J end lost 0 bases, and 13 bases lay between the germline ends. DNA of the CDR3: TGTGCCAGCACCTGGGGCCCTAGCTCCTACAATGAGCAGTTCTTC. Translation gives CASTWGPSSYNEQFF.

J is TRBJ1-2 and V is TRBV7-8, with 8 nucleotides matching TRBD1. The CDR3 extends over 16 amino acids. Germline V lookup: CDR1 SGHVS, CDR2 FQNEAQ. V lost 5 bases and J lost 5; bases outside the gene matches: 13. The CDR3 sequence is CASSPQGAGVGYGYTF. The CDR3 DNA sequence: TGTGCCAGCAGCCCCCAGGGGGCGGGGGTTGGTTATGGCTACACCTTC.

This clone has a single count. This chain connects TRBV18 to TRBJ2-2, with a possible D match to TRBD1 (5 bases). Between the trimmed V and J ends, which lost 3 bases and 7 bases, there was a span of 15 bases. Germline values: CDR1 KGHSH, CDR2 LQKENI. The CDR3 loop spans 15 amino acids. Written as DNA, the CDR3 is TGTGCCAGCTCACCTCAGGGATGGAAAAGCGGGGAGCTGTTTTTT. Translation: CASSPQGWKSGELFF. Supplemented by reference TRBV18 and TRBJ2-2, the full variable domain reads NAGVMQNPRHLVRRRGQEARLRCSPMKGHSHVYWYRQLPEEGLKFMVYLQKENIIDESGMPKERFSAEFPKEGPSILRIQQVVRGDSAAYFCASSPQGWKSGELFFGEGSRLTVL.

V usage is TRBV7-8 and J usage is TRBJ1-1; D is undetermined. The length of the CDR3 is 15 residues. The V and J ends lost 4 bases and 4 bases respectively, with 16 bases between them. The germline V gene has CDR1 SGHVS and CDR2 FQNEAQ. This chain's CDR3 is CASSSFPSQSTEAFF. CDR3 sequence (DNA): TGTGCCAGCAGCTCCTTCCCCAGTCAATCCACTGAAGCTTTCTTT. The full variable domain, completed using reference TRBV7-8 and TRBJ1-1, is GAGVSQSPRYKVAKRGQDVALRCDPISGHVSLFWYQQALGQGPEFLTYFQNEAQLDKSGLPSDRFFAERPEGSVSTLKIQRTQQEDSAVYLCASSSFPSQSTEAFFGQGTRLTVV.

The V call is TRBV13, the J call TRBJ1-2, with TRBD1 identical over 8 bases. Germline CDR1 PRHDT, CDR2 FYEKMQ (reference sequence). The CDR3 runs 13 residues. V lost 5 bases, J lost 8 bases, and 7 bases stayed unmatched. The CDR3 protein is CASSQDRVGGYTF. The CDR3 coding sequence is TGTGCCAGCAGCCAGGACAGGGTAGGCGGCTACACCTTC. The full variable domain, with the rest looked up from reference TRBV13 and TRBJ1-2, is AAGVIQSPRHLIKEKRETATLKCYPIPRHDTVYWYQQGPGQDPQFLISFYEKMQSDKGSIPDRFSAQQFSDYHSELNMSSLELGDSALYFCASSQDRVGGYTFGSGTRLTVV.

This chain uses TRBV2 with TRBJ1-4, with TRBD1 matching over 8 bases. CDR1 is SNHLY, CDR2 FYNNEI, per germline. CDR3 size: 15 residues. The V gene end was trimmed by 3 bases and the J gene end by 7 bases; junction bases not matched to a gene: 7. CDR3 sequence (DNA): TGTGCCAGCAGTGAGGGTGACAGGGGAACTGAAAAACTGTTTTTT. This gives the protein CASSEGDRGTEKLFF.

The chain joins TRBV19 to TRBJ1-4; 8 nucleotides align to TRBD1. V was pared by 3 bases and J by 8 bases, with 5 bases of the junction left unmatched. Looked up from germline, CDR1 is LNHDA and CDR2 is SQIVND (reference sequence). There are 14 residues in the CDR3. The CDR3 region has the DNA TGTGCCAGTAGTATTGGACAGGGTTGGGAAAAACTGTTTTTT. Translated: CASSIGQGWEKLFF.

This clone showed up just once. V is TRBV9 and J is TRBJ2-3; tentative D call: TRBD2 (5 bases). Deletions cut 0 bases from V and 4 bases from J, with 15 bases between. CDR1 and CDR2 from the germline V gene are SGDLS and YYNGEE. The CDR3 is 16 residues long. In nucleotides, the CDR3 is TGTGCCAGCAGCGTAGCCTGGACGACCGGGGCAGATACGCAGTATTTT. Protein sequence: CASSVAWTTGADTQYF.

The chain employs TRBV4-1 and TRBJ2-5; TRBD1 is a possible D gene (5 bases). The CDR3 is 15 residues long. Germline V gives CDR1 MGHRA, CDR2 YSYEKL. Trimming cost V 0 bases and J 6 bases, with 14 bases left between them. The CDR3 loop reads CASSQDNQGTQTQYF. CDR3 bases: TGCGCCAGCAGCCAAGATAATCAGGGCACGCAGACCCAGTACTTC.

Only a few counts were recorded for this clone. V gene TRBV6-5 combines with J gene TRBJ2-2, with 9 bases that match TRBD2. Germline V lookup: CDR1 MNHEY, CDR2 SVGAGI. Losses at the gene ends were 2 bases for V and 5 bases for J; bases not matched to a gene: 6. The CDR3 runs to 16 residues. Here the CDR3 reads CASSYDSSGRTGELFF. The CDR3 nucleotides are TGTGCCAGCAGTTACGACTCCAGCGGGAGGACCGGGGAGCTGTTTTTT.

The J gene is TRBJ2-2, the V gene TRBV5-1; the match to TRBD1 covers 8 bases. The CDR3 runs to 15 residues. Looked up from germline, CDR1 is SGHRS and CDR2 is YFSETQ. V was pared by 0 bases and J by 5 bases, with 3 bases of the junction left unmatched. Here the CDR3 DNA reads TGCGCCAGCAGCTTGGGCAGGGGGCTAACCGGGGAGCTGTTTTTT. It is translated as CASSLGRGLTGELFF.

This chain links TRBV7-2 with TRBJ1-2; D call uncertain. CDR3 length equals 11 residues. Trimming pared 7 bases from V and 7 bases from J, leaving 10 bases between. Germline-derived CDR1 and CDR2 are SGHTA and FQGNSA. The CDR3 coding sequence is TGTGCCAGCACCCTTGTTGTTGGCTACACCTTC. Its translation: CASTLVVGYTF.

The V gene is TRBV27, the J gene TRBJ2-7, with 9 bases lining up with TRBD1. Germline CDR1 MNHEY, CDR2 SMNVEV (reference sequence). This CDR3 contains 14 residues. J was trimmed by 1 base and V by 6 bases; bases with no gene match: 4. The CDR3 bases are TGTGCCAGCAGGGGACAGGGTTGGTCCTACGAGCAGTACTTC. It translates to CASRGQGWSYEQYF.

The rearrangement uses TRBV19 and TRBJ2-7; D perhaps matches TRBD1 (5 bases). The V and J ends lost 5 bases and 2 bases respectively, with 13 bases between them. The CDR3 contains 14 residues. The germline V gene encodes CDR1 LNHDA and CDR2 SQIVND (reference sequence). The chain's CDR3 is CASSEQTETYEQYF. The CDR3 DNA is TGTGCCAGTAGTGAGCAGACAGAGACCTACGAGCAGTACTTC.

The chain joins TRBV7-8 to TRBJ2-7; 7 positions match TRBD1. Germline V gives CDR1 SGHVS, CDR2 FQNEAQ. The ends lost 4 bases at V and 6 bases at J; junction bases unmatched: 12. This CDR3 comprises 15 residues. The CDR3 is CASSSTGATPSEQYF. CDR3 nucleotides: TGTGCCAGCAGCTCTACAGGGGCTACGCCATCCGAGCAGTACTTC.

CDR3 sequence reads: CASTRQGALGYTF. CDR3 in DNA: TGTGCCAGCACCCGACAGGGGGCCTTGGGCTACACCTTC. This chain links TRBV2 with TRBJ1-2, with TRBD1 identical over 10 bases. V trimming: 7 bases; J trimming: 8 bases; junction bases outside the gene matches: 7. The CDR3 spans 13 residues. Per germline, CDR1 SNHLY and CDR2 FYNNEI.

J is TRBJ2-1 and V is TRBV4-1, with TRBD2 matching over 10 bases. This CDR3 comprises 15 residues. V lost 2 bases, J lost 5 bases, and 3 bases stayed unmatched. The germline CDR1 and CDR2 sequences are MGHRA and YSYEKL. The CDR3 loop reads CASSQRLAGDNEQFF. The CDR3 nucleotides read TGCGCCAGCAGCCAAAGACTAGCGGGTGACAATGAGCAGTTCTTC.

The rearrangement joins TRBV27 to TRBJ2-1; D is possibly TRBD2 (6 bases). CDR1 and CDR2 from the germline V gene are MNHEY and SMNVEV (reference sequence). This CDR3 is built from 13 residues. Trimming took off 4 bases at V and 13 bases at J, with 17 bases between the two ends. The CDR3 nucleotides read TGTGCCAGCAGTTCCCCGGGGGAAGAGACCCAGTTCTTC. It encodes CASSSPGEETQFF.